This TCR beta chain was documented in a study of blood T cell repertoires in COVID-19 (TCRdb year 2020). For context, the study as a whole: Collaborator samples came from the United States, Italy and Spain and covered acute and convalescent phases of COVID-19. The material from the prospective study consisted of cDNA or gDNA derived from T cells, B-cell-depleted T cells, or PBMCs. Deeply sampled blood TCRbeta repertoires from subjects exposed to, actively infected with, or recovered from COVID-19 were included in the dataset. The repertoires were made available in a free public database intended to serve as a resource for research on the immune response to SARS-CoV-2. Samples were obtained from the ongoing ImmuneRACE study (first 160 participants) and from approximately 1,200 subjects provided by 6 global collaborators. Sample metadata almost always included a de-identified subject ID, COVID-19 status, age in years and sex. Where HLA class I and class II types were available, the types were taken from metadata supplied by the sample provider, not from assay-based typing. The paper's findings and limits, for the study overall: The quantity of clinical and demographic metadata differed by source and by participant and was supplied without curation.

A word on this clone: What this receptor recognizes is not known. Base quality data are lacking; no much larger clone is found one base away.

TCRbeta CDR3 regions were amplified from genomic DNA by means of the immunoSEQ Assay, a bias-controlled multiplex PCR. As for the original processing: The number of nucleated cells in each sample was estimated from the amplification of reference gene primers within the assay. Sequence reads were collapsed and filtered to measure the absolute abundance of every unique TCRbeta CDR3 rearrangement. For each sample, productive Simpson clonality was calculated as the square root of Simpson's diversity index across productive rearrangements. This immuneACCESS table, as held by TCRdb, lists in-frame sequences with V and J called but not all clones. Of the missing ones, under half trace to an unresolved V gene in checked studies; the others have no known cause. That table is the source of V, J and clone size, and D and trimming were worked out from the DNA. Counted in this sample were approximately 53,000 clones; about 86% of them appeared once. About 22% of the sample is taken by the ten largest.

A distance of 12 bases separates the germline ends of V and J, which lose 1 base and 5 bases respectively. The germline V gene supplies CDR1 SGHRS and CDR2 YFSETQ. The CDR3 contains 14 residues, cysteine and phenylalanine counted. The only DNA kept is the CDR3, 42 bases in frame from the first base. At one collaborating source in Seattle, patients were enrolled during active infection and were followed longitudinally through the course of disease. The collaborating institutions used their own protocols to collect whole blood in K2EDTA tubes. For TCRbeta analysis, collaborator samples were shipped as frozen whole blood, as isolated PBMCs, or as DNA extracted from either sample type.

This sequence originates from a woman aged 80 or older with COVID-19, enrolled during active disease. The rearranged segments are TRBV5-1 and TRBJ1-1; the D gene assignment is ambiguous. Sequenced input: peripheral blood. The nucleotide sequence reads as follows: TGCGCCAGCAGCTTGCAGCAGTCGGGGACTGAAGCTTTCTTT. This sequence encodes CASSLQQSGTEAFF. Where the CDR3 stops, the reference TRBV5-1 and TRBJ1-1 genes take over; the full variable domain is KAGVTQTPRYLIKTRGQQVTLSCSPISGHRSVSWYQQTPGQGLQFLFEYFSETQRNKGNFPGRFSGRQFSNSRSEMNVSTLELGDSALYLCASSLQQSGTEAFFGQGTRLTVV.